What follows are 10 T cell receptor beta chains derived from one specimen sequenced in a study of shared clonotypes between healthy human individuals. The repertoire was sequenced with immunoSEQ multiplex PCR; TCRdb's copy has only in-frame clones and lacks some. This sample has 980,000 or so clones; approximately 80% occur once, and the top ten carry approximately 1.5%. The material sequenced was memory CD4+ T cells sorted from blood. Subset: CD45RA-negative fraction. Source of these receptors: a man between 18 and 29 years old in good health.

The genes are TRBV6-4 and TRBJ2-3; 9 bases are shared with TRBD2. This CDR3 comprises 15 residues. Germline-derived CDR1 and CDR2 are MRHNA and SNTAGT. Unmatched junction bases numbered 5, after V lost 3 bases and J lost 4 bases. In DNA form, the CDR3 reads TGTGCCAGCAGTGAGGGGGCTAGCGGGGCAGATACGCAGTATTTT. Its protein product is CASSEGASGADTQYF.

The genes are TRBV5-1 and TRBJ1-1, with a tentative D call TRBD1 (6 bases). The CDR3 is 17 residues long. Trimming cost V 2 bases and J 0 bases, with 17 bases left between them. The germline V gene encodes CDR1 SGHRS and CDR2 YFSETQ. DNA for the CDR3: TGCGCCAGCAGCTTCTCTTCGATTGGACAGTTGAACACTGAAGCTTTCTTT. This codes for CASSFSSIGQLNTEAFF.

The chain has TRBV29-1 and TRBJ2-1, with 10 bases lining up with TRBD2. With 0 bases clipped from V and 4 bases from J, the junction kept 6 bases outside the gene matches. Germline V gene data show CDR1 as SQVTM and CDR2 as ANQGSEA. The CDR3 is 16 residues long. In DNA, the CDR3 is TGCAGCGTTGAAGATCCGACTAGCGGGTCTTACAATGAGCAGTTCTTC. This translates into CSVEDPTSGSYNEQFF.

In DNA form, the CDR3 reads TGTGCCAGCAGTAGAAGTCTCTCTGGAAACACCATATATTTT. Its translation: CASSRSLSGNTIYF. This chain uses TRBV27 with TRBJ1-3; D is unclear. The CDR3 has 14 amino acids. With 5 bases removed from V and 0 bases from J, the gap between germline ends came to 8 bases. Germline lookup yields CDR1 MNHEY and CDR2 SMNVEV (reference sequence).

The chain is built from TRBV4-1 and TRBJ2-4, with TRBD2 matching 7 bases. The CDR3 length is 15 residues. Germline V CDR1 and CDR2: MGHRA, YSYEKL. The trim removed 1 base at V and 9 bases at J, leaving 9 bases unmatched. CDR3 residues: CASSQVRGSGSIQYF. The DNA for the CDR3 is TGCGCCAGCAGCCAAGTTCGCGGGAGCGGTAGCATTCAGTACTTC.

This clone showed up many times. V is TRBV27 and J is TRBJ1-6; D unclear. CDR3 size: 13 residues. Germline V gene lookup returns CDR1 MNHEY and CDR2 SMNVEV (reference sequence). Trimming stripped 0 bases from V and 3 bases from J, with 0 bases between. The CDR3 loop is CASSLSYNSPLHF. DNA for the CDR3: TGTGCCAGCAGTTTATCCTATAATTCACCCCTCCACTTT.

This clone came up once. This chain uses TRBV5-8 with TRBJ2-1; D gene ambiguous. The CDR3 is 13 residues long. V lost 1 base to trimming and J lost 2 bases, with 4 bases between them. The germline V gene has CDR1 SGHTS and CDR2 YDEGEE. The CDR3 sequence is CASSLYTYNEQFF. CDR3 bases: TGTGCCAGCAGCTTGTACACCTACAATGAGCAGTTCTTC. Together with reference TRBV5-8 and TRBJ2-1, the CDR3 gives the full variable domain: EAGVTQSPTHLIKTRGQQATLRCSPISGHTSVYWYQQALGLGLQFLLWYDEGEERNRGNFPPRFSGRQFPNYSSELNVNALELEDSALYLCASSLYTYNEQFFGPGTRLTVL.

The J gene is TRBJ2-3, the V gene TRBV4-3; no definite D call. Trimming removed 5 bases at V and 4 bases at J, with 7 bases between. CDR3 size: 12 residues. CDR1 and CDR2 (germline): LGHNA, YSLEER. CDR3 protein: CASSMIADTQYF. Written as DNA, the CDR3 is TGCGCCAGCAGCATGATCGCAGATACGCAGTATTTT.

This clone was seen a few times. CDR3 sequence reads: CASHTRICEQYF. In DNA form, the CDR3 reads TGTGCCAGCCACACGAGGATTTGCGAGCAGTACTTC. This chain links TRBV6-5 with TRBJ2-7; D not certain. V gave up 8 bases and J gave up 6 bases, with 14 bases separating them. The CDR3 extends over 12 amino acids. Germline-derived CDR1 and CDR2 are MNHEY and SVGAGI.

This chain connects TRBV2 to TRBJ2-1; the match to TRBD2 covers 12 bases. CDR1 and CDR2 from the germline V gene are SNHLY and FYNNEI. CDR3 length: 15 residues. V shed 2 bases, J shed 7 bases, and the junction held 3 bases outside the gene matches. The CDR3 nucleotides read TGTGCCAGCAGTGAATCGGGGACTAGCGGGAATGAGCAGTTCTTC. Its translation is CASSESGTSGNEQFF.